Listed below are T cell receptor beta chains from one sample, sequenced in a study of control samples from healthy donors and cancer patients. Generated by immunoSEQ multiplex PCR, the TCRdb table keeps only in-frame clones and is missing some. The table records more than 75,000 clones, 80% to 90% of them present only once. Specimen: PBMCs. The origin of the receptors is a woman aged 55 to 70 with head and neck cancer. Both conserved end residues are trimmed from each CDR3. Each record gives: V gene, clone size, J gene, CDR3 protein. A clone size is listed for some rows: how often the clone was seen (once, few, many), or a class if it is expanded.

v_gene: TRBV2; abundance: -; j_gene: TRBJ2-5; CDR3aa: ASSEEWTSGKETQY
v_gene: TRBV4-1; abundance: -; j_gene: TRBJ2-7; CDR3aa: ASSQEVQGVTYEQY
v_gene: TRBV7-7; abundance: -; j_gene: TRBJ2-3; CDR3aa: ASSLRAAGGIADTQY
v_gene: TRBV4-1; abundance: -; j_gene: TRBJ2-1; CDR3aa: ASSQVRSGISSYNEQF
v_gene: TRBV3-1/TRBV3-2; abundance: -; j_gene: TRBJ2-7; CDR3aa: ASSGRTSGNHRSYEQY
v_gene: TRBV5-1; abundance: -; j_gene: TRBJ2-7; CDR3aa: ASSPGRGSTYEQY
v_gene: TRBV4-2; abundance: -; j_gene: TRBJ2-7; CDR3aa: ASSQNYVDRTYEQY
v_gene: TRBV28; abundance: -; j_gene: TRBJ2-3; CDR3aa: ASRLSYADTQY
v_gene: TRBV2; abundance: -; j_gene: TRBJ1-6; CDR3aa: ATFREGVNSPLH
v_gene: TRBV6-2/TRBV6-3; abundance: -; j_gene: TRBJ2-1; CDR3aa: ASSSQGLATEQF
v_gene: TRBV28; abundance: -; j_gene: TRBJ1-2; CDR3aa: ASRPPGGLADYGYT
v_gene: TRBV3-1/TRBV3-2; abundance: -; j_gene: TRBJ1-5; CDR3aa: ASSQGEKQPQH
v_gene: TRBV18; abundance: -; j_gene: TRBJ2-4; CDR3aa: ASSPFGQGQNIQY
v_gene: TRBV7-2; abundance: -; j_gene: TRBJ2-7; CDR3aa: ASSLDLVSYEQY
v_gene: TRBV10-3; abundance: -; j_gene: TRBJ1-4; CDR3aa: ATTIGSGDEKLF
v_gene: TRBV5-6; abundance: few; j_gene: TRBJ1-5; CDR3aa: ASSVGQESSNQPQH
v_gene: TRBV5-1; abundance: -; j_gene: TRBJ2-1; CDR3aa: ASSLAGTNEQF
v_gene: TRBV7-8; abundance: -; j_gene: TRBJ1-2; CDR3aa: ASSLGEGWYGYT
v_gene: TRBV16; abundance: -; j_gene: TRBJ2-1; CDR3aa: ASSQSFGYDNEQF
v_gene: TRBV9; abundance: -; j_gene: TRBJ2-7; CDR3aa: ASSVGDSVYEQY
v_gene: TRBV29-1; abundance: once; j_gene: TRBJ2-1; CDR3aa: SVGRGENEQF
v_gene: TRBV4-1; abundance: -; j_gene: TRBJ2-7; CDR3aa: ASSQPTLAMSHYEQY
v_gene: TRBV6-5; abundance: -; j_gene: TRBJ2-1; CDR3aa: ASTQGYNEQF
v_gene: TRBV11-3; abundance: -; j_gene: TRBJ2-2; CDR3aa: ASSPRTGSSTGELF
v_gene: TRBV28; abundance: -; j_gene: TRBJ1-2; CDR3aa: ASRTPGRQDGYT
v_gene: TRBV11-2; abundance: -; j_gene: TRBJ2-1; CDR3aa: ASSRLAGEREQF
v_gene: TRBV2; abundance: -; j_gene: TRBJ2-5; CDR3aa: ASSVGTGQETQY
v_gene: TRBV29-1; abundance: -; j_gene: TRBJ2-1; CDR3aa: SGGLAGVSF
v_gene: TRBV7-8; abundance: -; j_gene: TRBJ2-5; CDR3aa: ATHKGLAVQETQY
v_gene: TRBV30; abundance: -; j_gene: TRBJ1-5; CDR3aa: AWSVLGGNQPQH
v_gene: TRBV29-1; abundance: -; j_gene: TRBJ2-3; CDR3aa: SVDPITDTQY
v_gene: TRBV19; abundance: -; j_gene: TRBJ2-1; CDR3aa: ASTDGGWSSYNEQF
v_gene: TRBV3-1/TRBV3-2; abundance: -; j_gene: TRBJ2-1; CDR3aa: ASSQRRDREALF
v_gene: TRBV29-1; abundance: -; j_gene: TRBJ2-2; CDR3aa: SVGDRTVGTGELF
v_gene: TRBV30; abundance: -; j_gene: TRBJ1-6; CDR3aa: AWSVQGGRIPLH
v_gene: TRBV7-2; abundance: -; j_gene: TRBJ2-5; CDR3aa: ASRLGGTVTQETQY
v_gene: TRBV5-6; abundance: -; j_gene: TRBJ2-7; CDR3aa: ASSLLGRGRDEQY
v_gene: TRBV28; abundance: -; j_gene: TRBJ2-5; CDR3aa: ASSLRLYLTSGNLELGETQY
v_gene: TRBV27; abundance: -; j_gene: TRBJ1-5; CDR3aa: ASGGRDQPQH
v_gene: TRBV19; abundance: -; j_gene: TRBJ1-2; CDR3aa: ASSTLSWDFSGYT
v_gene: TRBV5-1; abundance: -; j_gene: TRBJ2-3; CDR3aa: ASSLPGTSPDTQY
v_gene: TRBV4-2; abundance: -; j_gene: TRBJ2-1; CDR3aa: ASSLTDRGRNEQF
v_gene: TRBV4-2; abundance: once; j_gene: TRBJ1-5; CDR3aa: ASSQEGGQGTGQPQH
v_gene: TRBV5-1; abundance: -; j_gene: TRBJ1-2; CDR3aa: ASSLVPNRGDGGYT
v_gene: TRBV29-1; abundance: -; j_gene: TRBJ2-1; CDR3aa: SAPTPGRNEQF
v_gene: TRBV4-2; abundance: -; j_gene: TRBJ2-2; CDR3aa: ASSQGARLNTGELF
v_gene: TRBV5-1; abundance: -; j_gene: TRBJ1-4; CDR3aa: ASTAGSTNEKLF
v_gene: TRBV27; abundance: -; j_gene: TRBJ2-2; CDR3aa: ASSLGTSGELF
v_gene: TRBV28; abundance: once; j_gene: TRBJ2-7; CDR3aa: ASSRQGGYEQY